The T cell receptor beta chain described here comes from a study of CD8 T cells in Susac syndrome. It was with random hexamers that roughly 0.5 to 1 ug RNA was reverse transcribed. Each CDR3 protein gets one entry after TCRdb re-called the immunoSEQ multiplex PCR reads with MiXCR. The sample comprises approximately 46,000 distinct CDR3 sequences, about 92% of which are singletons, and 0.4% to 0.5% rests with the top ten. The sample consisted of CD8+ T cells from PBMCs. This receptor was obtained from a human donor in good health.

The DNA of the CDR3 is TGTGCCAGCAGCTTAGTTCTAGCGGGAGGGCACTACAATGAGCAGTTCTTC. Translating gives CASSLVLAGGHYNEQFF. The rearrangement uses TRBV7-2 and TRBJ2-1; 12 bases are shared with TRBD2. Germline V lookup: CDR1 SGHTA, CDR2 FQGNSA. The CDR3 extends over 17 amino acids. After removal of 1 base from V and 3 bases from J, the junction contained 4 bases not matched to a gene.